This T cell receptor (beta chain) was recorded in a study of blood T cell repertoires in COVID-19. CDR3 size: 14 residues. J was trimmed by 5 bases and V by 3 bases; bases with no gene match: 5. Germline CDR1 is SGHNT and CDR2 is YENEEA. Using immunoSEQ multiplex PCR, the repertoire was profiled, and TCRdb retains in-frame clones only, with some absent. Of over 200,000 clones listed, 83% are singletons. This chain uses TRBV11-3 with TRBJ1-1, with TRBD1 matching over 8 bases. Sequencing was done on a sample of peripheral blood. This clonotype was sampled from an elderly man with acute or convalescent COVID-19. CDR3 DNA sequence: TGTGCCAGCAGCTTGGACAGGGATAGGACTGAAGCTTTCTTT. This encodes CASSLDRDRTEAFF.